This TCR beta chain stems from a study of T-cell reconstitution after alpha-beta-depleted transplantation in children. The TCRbeta library incorporated unique molecular identifiers. Via MiXCR, TCRdb re-called the PCR reads, giving one row per CDR3 protein. The sample lists 700,000 to 850,000 distinct CDR3 sequences; 15% to 20% were seen once. Deletions cut 0 bases from V and 3 bases from J, with 7 bases between. This CDR3 is 13 amino acids long. Per the germline V gene, CDR1 is SGHRS and CDR2 is YFSETQ. The sequencing used PBMCs, mostly from graft donor cells, collected 360 days after TCRalphabeta/CD19-depleted stem cell transplant. The chain couples TRBV5-1 to TRBJ2-7; D uncertain. This TCR came from a male patient between 5 and 17 years old who had a stem cell transplant for acute lymphoblastic leukemia, so the T cells may come from the graft donor. CDR3 DNA: TGCGCCAGCAGCTTGGCGGTAAACTACGAGCAGTACTTC. This sequence encodes CASSLAVNYEQYF.